This is a list of T cell receptor beta chains from one sample in a study of shared clonotypes between healthy human individuals. Assay used: immunoSEQ multiplex PCR; TCRdb lists only in-frame clones, some missing. The sample contains 1.4 million to 1.5 million clones, 95% to 97% of which appear only once. Sequenced material: naive CD4+ T cells sorted from blood. The receptor source for this set is a man between 25 and 39 years old in good health. CDR3s include the opening cysteine and the closing phenylalanine or tryptophan. The D gene is left open where the match is weak. Clone size is given for some rows only: seen once, a few or many times, or a class if the clone is expanded.

D gene: .; J gene: TRBJ2-1; clone size: .; V gene: TRBV5-1; CDR3 DNA: TGCGCCAGCAGCTTGGCCCTAGCTGCATTAAGTGAGCAGTTCTTC; CDR3 protein: CASSLALAALSEQFF
D gene: .; J gene: TRBJ2-2; clone size: .; V gene: TRBV2; CDR3 DNA: TGTGCCAGCAGTGTGGGGCTAGCTCGACTAGCCGGGGAGCTGTTTTTT; CDR3 protein: CASSVGLARLAGELFF
D gene: .; J gene: TRBJ2-2; clone size: .; V gene: TRBV6-6; CDR3 DNA: TGTGCCAGCATCAACAGGGAGTTCGCCGGGGAGCTGTTTTTT; CDR3 protein: CASINREFAGELFF
D gene: TRBD1; J gene: TRBJ1-5; clone size: .; V gene: TRBV28; CDR3 DNA: TGTGCCAGCAGTTTCCCGACAGGGGGGCAGCCCCAGCATTTT; CDR3 protein: CASSFPTGGQPQHF
D gene: TRBD2; J gene: TRBJ2-3; clone size: .; V gene: TRBV5-4; CDR3 DNA: TGTGCCAGCAGCTGGAAAGCGGGAGGACACACAGATACGCAGTATTTT; CDR3 protein: CASSWKAGGHTDTQYF
D gene: .; J gene: TRBJ2-7; clone size: .; V gene: TRBV7-4; CDR3 DNA: TGTGCCAGCAACCAAGGGGGCTCCTACGAGCAGTACTTC; CDR3 protein: CASNQGGSYEQYF
D gene: TRBD1; J gene: TRBJ2-5; clone size: .; V gene: TRBV5-5; CDR3 DNA: TGTGCCAGCAGCCTACCCACCCTTAGGGACAGTATACCCCAAGAGACCCAGTACTTC; CDR3 protein: CASSLPTLRDSIPQETQYF
D gene: TRBD2; J gene: TRBJ2-7; clone size: .; V gene: TRBV4-2; CDR3 DNA: TGTGCCAGCAGCCCTTCTAGCGGGCAGACCTACGAGCAGTACTTC; CDR3 protein: CASSPSSGQTYEQYF
D gene: TRBD1; J gene: TRBJ1-2; clone size: .; V gene: TRBV9; CDR3 DNA: TGTGCCAGCAGCGTAGCTACAAGTCGGACAGGCGAGGATGGCTACACCTTC; CDR3 protein: CASSVATSRTGEDGYTF
D gene: .; J gene: TRBJ1-4; clone size: .; V gene: TRBV28; CDR3 DNA: TGTGCCAGCAGCCCGCGGGACCTTAATGAAAAACTGTTTTTT; CDR3 protein: CASSPRDLNEKLFF
D gene: .; J gene: TRBJ2-5; clone size: .; V gene: TRBV6-1; CDR3 DNA: TGTGCCAGCAGTGAAGTCGGCAGCACCCAAGTTTTAACCCAGTACTTC; CDR3 protein: CASSEVGSTQVLTQYF
D gene: .; J gene: TRBJ2-2; clone size: .; V gene: TRBV5-5; CDR3 DNA: TGTGCCAGCAGCTTAGTCGGGGGTCCGAACACCGGGGAGCTGTTTTTT; CDR3 protein: CASSLVGGPNTGELFF
D gene: TRBD2; J gene: TRBJ2-7; clone size: .; V gene: TRBV18; CDR3 DNA: TGTGCCAGCTCACCACCGCCAGCGGGAGAAGGAAAGGGCTACGAGCAGTACTTC; CDR3 protein: CASSPPPAGEGKGYEQYF
D gene: TRBD1; J gene: TRBJ1-2; clone size: .; V gene: TRBV28; CDR3 DNA: TGTGTCACAGCAAGGGAAAGGGGGCGTCCTCCATATGGCTACACCTTC; CDR3 protein: CVTARERGRPPYGYTF
D gene: TRBD2; J gene: TRBJ2-6; clone size: .; V gene: TRBV28; CDR3 DNA: TGTGCCAGCAGTTTGGGCGGGAGACCCTCTGGGGCCAACGTCCTGACTTTC; CDR3 protein: CASSLGGRPSGANVLTF
D gene: .; J gene: TRBJ2-5; clone size: .; V gene: TRBV7-9; CDR3 DNA: TGTGCCAGCAGCTTAGCGGAAGGGCTGGGCGGGCAAGAGACCCAGTACTTC; CDR3 protein: CASSLAEGLGGQETQYF
D gene: .; J gene: TRBJ2-5; clone size: .; V gene: TRBV5-6; CDR3 DNA: TGTGCCAGCACATTAGGGCGATCCGGGGAGACCCAGTACTTC; CDR3 protein: CASTLGRSGETQYF
D gene: .; J gene: TRBJ1-2; clone size: .; V gene: TRBV6-1; CDR3 DNA: TGTGCCAGCAGTAAAAACAGGGCGACTAACTATGGCTACACCTTC; CDR3 protein: CASSKNRATNYGYTF
D gene: TRBD2; J gene: TRBJ2-1; clone size: once; V gene: TRBV15; CDR3 DNA: TGTGCCACCAGCAGGGGGAAGGGACTAGCGGGAGGGCGGAATGAGCAGTTCTTC; CDR3 protein: CATSRGKGLAGGRNEQFF
D gene: .; J gene: TRBJ2-7; clone size: .; V gene: TRBV5-1; CDR3 DNA: TGCGCCAGCAGCTTCTTCGGGACGGACTCTTACGAGCAGTACTTC; CDR3 protein: CASSFFGTDSYEQYF
D gene: .; J gene: TRBJ2-7; clone size: .; V gene: TRBV6-1; CDR3 DNA: TGTGCCAGCAGTGTAGCTAGTGGGCCCTACGAGCAGTACTTC; CDR3 protein: CASSVASGPYEQYF
D gene: .; J gene: TRBJ1-1; clone size: .; V gene: TRBV7-9; CDR3 DNA: TGTGCCAGCAGCCGTGTCGGTACTAACACTGAAGCTTTCTTT; CDR3 protein: CASSRVGTNTEAFF
D gene: .; J gene: TRBJ1-2; clone size: .; V gene: TRBV7-2; CDR3 DNA: TGTGCCAGCAGCTTAGGGCAGGCAGGCTATGGCTACACCTTC; CDR3 protein: CASSLGQAGYGYTF
D gene: TRBD2; J gene: TRBJ2-5; clone size: .; V gene: TRBV18; CDR3 DNA: TGTGCCAGCTCACTAACTAGCGGCGGGGAAGAGACCCAGTACTTC; CDR3 protein: CASSLTSGGEETQYF
D gene: .; J gene: TRBJ2-5; clone size: .; V gene: TRBV21-1; CDR3 DNA: TGTGCCAGCAGCAACGACAGCCAAGAGACCCAGTACTTC; CDR3 protein: CASSNDSQETQYF
D gene: .; J gene: TRBJ2-2; clone size: .; V gene: TRBV19; CDR3 DNA: TGTGCCAGTAGTATAGATCCCCAGGGTAGCCTTTTTACCGGGGAGCTGTTTTTT; CDR3 protein: CASSIDPQGSLFTGELFF
D gene: .; J gene: TRBJ1-5; clone size: .; V gene: TRBV2; CDR3 DNA: TGTGCCAGCAGTGAAGAAGGGGATCAGCCCCAGCATTTT; CDR3 protein: CASSEEGDQPQHF
D gene: TRBD1; J gene: TRBJ1-2; clone size: .; V gene: TRBV10-3; CDR3 DNA: TGTGCCATCAGTGAGTCTTCCCTCGGACAGGGTAAACCCCATTATGGCTACACCTTC; CDR3 protein: CAISESSLGQGKPHYGYTF
D gene: TRBD1; J gene: TRBJ2-5; clone size: .; V gene: TRBV27; CDR3 DNA: TGTGCCAGCAGTCAAAAAGGGGACAGGGTGCAAGAGACCCAGTACTTC; CDR3 protein: CASSQKGDRVQETQYF
D gene: .; J gene: TRBJ2-3; clone size: .; V gene: TRBV18; CDR3 DNA: TGTGCCAGCTCACCTCTCCAAAGCACAGATACGCAGTATTTT; CDR3 protein: CASSPLQSTDTQYF
D gene: .; J gene: TRBJ1-5; clone size: .; V gene: TRBV28; CDR3 DNA: TGTGCCAGCAGTTTATACAGACAGCCCCAGCATTTT; CDR3 protein: CASSLYRQPQHF
D gene: .; J gene: TRBJ1-3; clone size: .; V gene: TRBV14; CDR3 DNA: TGTGCCAGCAGCCAATTTCATGACCCCCTCGGCAGAACCTCACCCTCTGGAAACACCATATATTTT; CDR3 protein: CASSQFHDPLGRTSPSGNTIYF
D gene: TRBD2; J gene: TRBJ2-7; clone size: .; V gene: TRBV4-3; CDR3 DNA: TGCGCCAGCAGCCAAGATAGACTAGCGGGAGCCGAGCAGTACTTC; CDR3 protein: CASSQDRLAGAEQYF
D gene: .; J gene: TRBJ1-4; clone size: .; V gene: TRBV7-9; CDR3 DNA: TGTGCCAGCAGCGAGGGACTGGTTAATGAAAAACTGTTTTTT; CDR3 protein: CASSEGLVNEKLFF
D gene: TRBD2; J gene: TRBJ2-7; clone size: once; V gene: TRBV11-2; CDR3 DNA: TGTGCCAGCAGCCTTGGACTAGACTACGAGCAGTACTTC; CDR3 protein: CASSLGLDYEQYF
D gene: .; J gene: TRBJ2-7; clone size: .; V gene: TRBV9; CDR3 DNA: TGTGCCAGCAGCGCCCACGGGACCGGGATGGGAGCCTACGAGCAGTACTTC; CDR3 protein: CASSAHGTGMGAYEQYF
D gene: TRBD2; J gene: TRBJ2-1; clone size: .; V gene: TRBV10-3; CDR3 DNA: TGTGCCATCAGTGAAGTTACTAGCGGCTACAATGAGCAGTTCTTC; CDR3 protein: CAISEVTSGYNEQFF
D gene: TRBD1; J gene: TRBJ1-1; clone size: .; V gene: TRBV7-9; CDR3 DNA: TGTGCCAGCAGCTTAAGGGACAGGGCGAACACTGAAGCTTTCTTT; CDR3 protein: CASSLRDRANTEAFF
D gene: TRBD1; J gene: TRBJ2-7; clone size: .; V gene: TRBV11-2; CDR3 DNA: TGTGCCAGCAGCCCCATGGGGGACAGACCCTACGAGCAGTACTTC; CDR3 protein: CASSPMGDRPYEQYF
D gene: .; J gene: TRBJ2-7; clone size: once; V gene: TRBV14; CDR3 DNA: TGTGCCAGCAGCCAAGGTGTTGGAAACTACGAGCAGTACTTC; CDR3 protein: CASSQGVGNYEQYF
D gene: .; J gene: TRBJ2-3; clone size: .; V gene: TRBV5-4; CDR3 DNA: TGTGCCAGCAGTACATCACTCCAGCGGAGTAGCACAGATACGCAGTATTTT; CDR3 protein: CASSTSLQRSSTDTQYF
D gene: .; J gene: TRBJ1-1; clone size: .; V gene: TRBV18; CDR3 DNA: TGTGCCAGCTCACCCGCGGGGAACACTGAAGCTTTCTTT; CDR3 protein: CASSPAGNTEAFF
D gene: TRBD2; J gene: TRBJ2-1; clone size: .; V gene: TRBV15; CDR3 DNA: TGTGCCACGGAGGCAGCGGGAGTCGCAGCCTACAATGAGCAGTTCTTC; CDR3 protein: CATEAAGVAAYNEQFF
D gene: TRBD1; J gene: TRBJ2-7; clone size: .; V gene: TRBV28; CDR3 DNA: TGTGCCAGCAGTTTTGGGACAGACTCCTACGAGCAGTACTTC; CDR3 protein: CASSFGTDSYEQYF
D gene: TRBD1; J gene: TRBJ2-6; clone size: .; V gene: TRBV27; CDR3 DNA: TGTGCCAGCAGTTTACCAGGGGGCTTGGGGGCCAACGTCCTGACTTTC; CDR3 protein: CASSLPGGLGANVLTF
D gene: TRBD1; J gene: TRBJ1-5; clone size: .; V gene: TRBV28; CDR3 DNA: TGTGCCAGCAGTTTCCGGACAGGGGGGGTTCAGCCCCAGCATTTT; CDR3 protein: CASSFRTGGVQPQHF
D gene: .; J gene: TRBJ2-7; clone size: .; V gene: TRBV2; CDR3 DNA: TGTGCCAGCGGGCCGGCACAGGGTCCAGATAGGGTCTACGAGCAGTACTTC; CDR3 protein: CASGPAQGPDRVYEQYF
D gene: .; J gene: TRBJ2-5; clone size: .; V gene: TRBV6-5; CDR3 DNA: TGTGCCAGCACCGGCAGAGCGATACAAGAGACCCAGTACTTC; CDR3 protein: CASTGRAIQETQYF
D gene: TRBD1; J gene: TRBJ2-3; clone size: .; V gene: TRBV5-1; CDR3 DNA: TGCGCCAGCAGCTCAAGACAGGGGCCCCACAGGACGCAGTATTTT; CDR3 protein: CASSSRQGPHRTQYF